The clone carrying this TCR beta chain was picked up many times. These data belong to a study of T-cell reconstitution after alpha-beta-depleted transplantation in children. As it was prepared, the TCRbeta library received unique molecular identifiers. In TCRdb, the PCR reads were re-called with MiXCR into one record per CDR3 protein. The sample records roughly 220,000 distinct CDR3 sequences, about 12% being singletons. The TCR sequence derives from a human donor who donated a stem cell graft to a child with acute lymphoblastic leukemia. Source: PBMCs from the stem cell graft donor, taken from the stem cell graft.

CDR3 nucleotide sequence: TGTGCCAGCAGTTACCCCACAGGGCCTGGCGGGGCCAACGTCCTGACTTTC. This codes for CASSYPTGPGGANVLTF. The rearrangement uses TRBV6-5 and TRBJ2-6; possibly TRBD1 for D (6 bases). CDR3 length: 17 amino acids. The V end was cut by 2 bases, the J end by 4 bases, with 15 bases between. The germline CDR1 and CDR2 sequences are MNHEY and SVGAGI.